A single sample is the source of the 8 T cell receptor beta chains below, sequenced in a study of monozygotic twins with inflammatory bowel disease. For each CDR3 protein, TCRdb gives one entry from its re-call of the 5' RACE reads, without DNA. Its table lists some 200,000 distinct CDR3 sequences. Material: blood. The receptors originated from a human donor with ulcerative colitis or Crohn's disease, or a healthy co-twin of an affected twin (not recorded which).

The V gene is TRBV7-9, the J gene TRBJ2-5; checking the TCRdb D call of TRBD2 is not possible without DNA. Germline V gene lookup returns CDR1 SEHNR and CDR2 FQNEAQ (reference sequence). The CDR3 spans 15 residues. CDR3 loop: CASSLDGTALGSQYF.

The V and J genes are TRBV5-5 and TRBJ1-1; TCRdb picks TRBD1, but there is no DNA to check that call. Germline CDR1 and CDR2: SGHKS and YYEKEE (reference sequence). The CDR3 sequence is 16 residues long. The CDR3 sequence: CASSLAVRGLGAEAFF.

The rearrangement links TRBV6-4 to TRBJ2-3; as DNA is missing, the TRBD1 call by TCRdb cannot be tested. Per germline, CDR1 MRHNA and CDR2 SNTAGT. This CDR3 is 15 amino acids long. CDR3 loop: CASSQGQGDYDTQYF.

The chain employs TRBV12-3 or TRBV12-4 and TRBJ2-7; TCRdb's D call of TRBD1 is untestable without DNA. This CDR3 spans 12 amino acids. This chain's CDR3 is CASSDSSHEQYF.

The gene calls are TRBV24-1 and TRBJ2-7; TCRdb picks TRBD2, but there is no DNA to check that call. The CDR3 has 13 amino acids. Germline CDR1 reads KGHDR; CDR2 reads SFDVKD. This CDR3 is CATSGRVEGEQYF.

V and J are TRBV5-1 and TRBJ1-6. Looked up from germline, CDR1 is SGHRS and CDR2 is YFSETQ. The CDR3 consists of 12 residues. The CDR3 sequence: CASSTDTSPLHF.

This chain links TRBV15 with TRBJ1-6. The CDR3 has 15 amino acids. Germline-derived CDR1 and CDR2 are LNHNV and YYDKDF (reference sequence). CDR3 amino acids: CATSRNYPNNSPLHF. The variable domain in full, with the rest retrieved from reference TRBV15 and TRBJ1-6, is DAMVIQNPRYQVTQFGKPVTLSCSQTLNHNVMYWYQQKSSQAPKLLFHYYDKDFNNEADTPDNFQSRRPNTSFCFLDIRSPGLGDTAMYLCATSRNYPNNSPLHFGNGTRLTVT.

The rearrangement uses TRBV5-6 and TRBJ1-2; TCRdb's D call, TRBD1, is unchecked because there is no DNA. Germline V gene lookup returns CDR1 SGHDT and CDR2 YYEEEE. CDR3 size: 14 residues. The CDR3 region is CASTPWPGDYGYTF.